The 8 T cell receptor beta chains below all came from one sample that was sequenced in a study of blood T cell repertoires in COVID-19. Profiled with immunoSEQ multiplex PCR; TCRdb holds only in-frame clones, not every one. The table records about 100,000 clones, about nine tenths of them present only once. Material for sequencing was peripheral blood. Receptors originate from a human donor with active COVID-19. The donor label of this sample is uncertain.

J is TRBJ2-3 and V is TRBV3-1 (or the pseudogene TRBV3-2); the D is unclear. V gave up 1 base and J gave up 3 bases, with 2 bases separating them. In germline, CDR1 is LGHDT, CDR2 YNNKEL (reference sequence). The CDR3 length is 12 residues. CDR3 residues: CASSQATDTQYF. CDR3 nucleotide sequence: TGTGCCAGCAGCCAAGCTACAGATACGCAGTATTTT.

CDR3 DNA: TGTGCCAGCAGTAGTACTAGCGGGGGTAATGAGCAGTTCTTC. This translates into CASSSTSGGNEQFF. This rearrangement joins TRBV28 to TRBJ2-1; 11 bases align to TRBD2. The CDR3 is 14 amino acids. Germline V gene lookup returns CDR1 MDHEN and CDR2 SYDVKM. The J segment lost 7 bases and the V segment lost 5 bases, leaving 4 bases of the junction unmatched. Full variable domain (remainder filled in from reference TRBV28 and TRBJ2-1): DVKVTQSSRYLVKRTGEKVFLECVQDMDHENMFWYRQDPGLGLRLIYFSYDVKMKEKGDIPEGYSVSREKKERFSLILESASTNQTSMYLCASSSTSGGNEQFFGPGTRLTVL.

Here the CDR3 DNA reads TGTGCCAGCAGCTTACTAGTGGCCGCGAACACCGGGGAGCTGTTTTTT. It specifies CASSLLVAANTGELFF. V gene TRBV7-6 combines with J gene TRBJ2-2; D is uncertain. Germline lookup yields CDR1 SGHVS and CDR2 FNYEAQ. The CDR3 has 16 residues. Trimming took 2 bases from V and 0 from J, leaving 10 bases between them.

The genes are TRBV7-2 and TRBJ1-2; D gene unclear. The CDR3 runs 15 residues. V lost 4 bases, J lost 1 base, and 13 bases lay in between. The germline V gene has CDR1 SGHTA and CDR2 FQGNSA. The CDR3 sequence: CASSSSPGSNYGYTF. The DNA for the CDR3 is TGTGCCAGCAGCTCATCACCGGGTAGTAACTATGGCTACACCTTC.

The rearrangement links TRBV19 to TRBJ1-1, with D possibly matching TRBD1 (5 bases). Germline loops: CDR1 LNHDA, CDR2 SQIVND (reference sequence). The V and J ends lost 3 bases and 5 bases respectively, with 13 bases between them. This CDR3 comprises 14 residues. The CDR3 DNA is TGTGCCAGTAGTATCCCGGGGGGATGGACTGAAGCTTTCTTT. This translates into CASSIPGGWTEAFF.

This clone came up once. The chain recombines TRBV27 with TRBJ2-1; 8 positions agree with TRBD2. The CDR3 is 18 amino acids. J lost 4 bases, V lost 2 bases, and 13 bases had no gene match. CDR1 MNHEY and CDR2 SMNVEV come from the germline V gene (reference sequence). CDR3 in amino acids: CASSLRAGAPSYYNEQFF. The CDR3 bases are TGTGCCAGCAGTTTACGAGCGGGGGCCCCCTCTTATTACAATGAGCAGTTCTTC.

This chain connects TRBV5-4 to TRBJ1-2; D might be TRBD1 (6 bases). Trimming took 4 bases from V and 4 from J, leaving 17 bases between them. The germline gives CDR1 SGHNT, CDR2 YYREEE (reference sequence). The CDR3 covers 15 residues. The DNA of the CDR3 is TGTGCCAGCAGCCAACAGGGAACCTTAAGCTATGGCTACACCTTC. It encodes CASSQQGTLSYGYTF.

The rearrangement uses TRBV10-2 and TRBJ1-1; TRBD1 matches at 9 bases. V gave up 7 bases and J gave up 9 bases; unmatched junction bases: 12. The length of the CDR3 is 14 residues. Germline V gives CDR1 WSHSY, CDR2 SAAADI. The CDR3 coding sequence is TGCGCCAGCAATCCAACAGGGGGCGGGAGCAAAGCTTTCTTT. It is translated as CASNPTGGGSKAFF.